This T cell receptor beta chain was captured by sequencing in a study of blood T cell repertoires in COVID-19. This CDR3 contains 13 residues. Unmatched junction bases numbered 2, after V lost 4 bases and J lost 3 bases. CDR1 and CDR2 (germline): SGHNT, YYREEE (reference sequence). Profiled with immunoSEQ multiplex PCR; TCRdb holds only in-frame clones, not every one. Among 410,000 or so clones, 89% were seen once, and the ten largest hold around 1.5%. Sequencing used peripheral blood. The J gene is TRBJ2-3, the V gene TRBV5-4; 7 nucleotides match TRBD1. The TCR sequence derives from a woman aged 40 to 50 with COVID-19, enrolled during active disease. The CDR3 reads CASSRTGTDTQYF. In DNA form, the CDR3 reads TGTGCCAGCAGCCGGACAGGTACAGATACGCAGTATTTT.